The TCR beta chain described here comes from a study of cytomegalovirus exposure and HLA in healthy donors. With 60 Vbeta and 13 Jbeta primers, the PCR was carried out. Some clones are missing from TCRdb's copy, which holds only in-frame ones; the method was immunoSEQ multiplex PCR. The repertoire consists of some 99,000 clones, with 74% occurring once and the leading ten covering 1.5% to 2%. Germline lookup yields CDR1 MNHNS and CDR2 SASEGT. The trim removed 2 bases at V and 3 bases at J, leaving 8 bases unmatched. The CDR3 runs to 16 residues. The receptor's source is a male donor in good health and CMV-seronegative. The rearrangement joins TRBV6-1 to TRBJ2-7, with TRBD2 matching 9 bases. The sequenced sample was PBMCs. The CDR3 loop reads CASSEISGRRNYEQYF. CDR3 bases: TGTGCCAGCAGTGAAATTAGCGGGAGAAGGAACTACGAGCAGTACTTC.